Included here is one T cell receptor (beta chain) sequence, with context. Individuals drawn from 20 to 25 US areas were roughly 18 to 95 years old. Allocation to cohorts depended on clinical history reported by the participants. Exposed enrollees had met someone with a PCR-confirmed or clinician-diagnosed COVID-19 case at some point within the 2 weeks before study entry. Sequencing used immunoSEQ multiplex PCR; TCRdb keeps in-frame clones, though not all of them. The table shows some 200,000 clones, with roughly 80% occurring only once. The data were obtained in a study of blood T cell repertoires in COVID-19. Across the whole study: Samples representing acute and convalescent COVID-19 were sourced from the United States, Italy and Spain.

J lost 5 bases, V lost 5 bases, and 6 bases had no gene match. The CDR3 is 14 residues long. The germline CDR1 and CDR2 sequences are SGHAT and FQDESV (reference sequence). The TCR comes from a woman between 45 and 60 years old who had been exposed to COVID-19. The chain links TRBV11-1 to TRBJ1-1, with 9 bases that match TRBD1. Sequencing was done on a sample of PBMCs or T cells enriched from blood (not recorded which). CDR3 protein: CASSAGTGQTEAFF. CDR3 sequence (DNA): TGTGCCAGCAGCGCCGGGACAGGGCAGACTGAAGCTTTCTTT.